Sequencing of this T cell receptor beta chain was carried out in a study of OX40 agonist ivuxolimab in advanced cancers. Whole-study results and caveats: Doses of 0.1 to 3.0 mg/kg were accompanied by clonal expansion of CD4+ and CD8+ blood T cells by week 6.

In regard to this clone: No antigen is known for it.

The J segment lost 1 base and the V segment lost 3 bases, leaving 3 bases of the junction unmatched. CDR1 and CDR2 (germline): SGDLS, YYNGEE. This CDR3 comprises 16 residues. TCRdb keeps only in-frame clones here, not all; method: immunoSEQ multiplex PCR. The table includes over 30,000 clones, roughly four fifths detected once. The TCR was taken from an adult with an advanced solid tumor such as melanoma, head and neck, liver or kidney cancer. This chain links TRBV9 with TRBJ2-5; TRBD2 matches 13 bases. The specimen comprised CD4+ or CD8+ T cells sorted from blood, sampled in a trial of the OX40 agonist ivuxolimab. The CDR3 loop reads CASSAGTSGVQETQYF. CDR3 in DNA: TGTGCCAGCAGCGCCGGGACTAGCGGGGTCCAAGAGACCCAGTACTTC.